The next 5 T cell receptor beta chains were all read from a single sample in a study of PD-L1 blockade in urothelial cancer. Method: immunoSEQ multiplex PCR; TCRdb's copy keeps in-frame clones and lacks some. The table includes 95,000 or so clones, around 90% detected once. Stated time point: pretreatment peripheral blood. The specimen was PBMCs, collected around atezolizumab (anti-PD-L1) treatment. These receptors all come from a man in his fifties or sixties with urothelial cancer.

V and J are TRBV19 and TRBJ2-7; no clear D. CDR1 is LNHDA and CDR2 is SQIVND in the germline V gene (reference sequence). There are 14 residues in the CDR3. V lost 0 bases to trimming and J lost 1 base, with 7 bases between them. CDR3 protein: CASSIEAPSYEQYF. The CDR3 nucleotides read TGTGCCAGTAGTATAGAGGCCCCATCCTACGAGCAGTACTTC.

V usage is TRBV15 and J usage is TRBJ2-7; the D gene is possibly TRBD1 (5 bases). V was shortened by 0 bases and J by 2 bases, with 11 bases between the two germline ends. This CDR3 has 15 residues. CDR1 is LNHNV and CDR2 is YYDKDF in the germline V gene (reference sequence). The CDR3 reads CATSRDKDSPYEQYF. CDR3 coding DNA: TGTGCCACCAGCAGAGATAAAGACAGTCCCTACGAGCAGTACTTC.

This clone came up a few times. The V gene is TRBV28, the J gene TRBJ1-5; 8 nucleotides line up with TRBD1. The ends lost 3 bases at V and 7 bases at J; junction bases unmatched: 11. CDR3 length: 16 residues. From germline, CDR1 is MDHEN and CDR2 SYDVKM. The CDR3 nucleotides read TGTGCCAGCAGTTTGGGGCAGGGGGCAAGAGGGCAGCCCCAGCATTTT. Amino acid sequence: CASSLGQGARGQPQHF.

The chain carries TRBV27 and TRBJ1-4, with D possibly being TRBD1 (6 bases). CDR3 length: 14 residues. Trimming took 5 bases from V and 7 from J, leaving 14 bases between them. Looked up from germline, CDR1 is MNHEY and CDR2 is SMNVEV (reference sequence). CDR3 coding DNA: TGTGCCAGCAGTCTCCAGGGGTTTGGTGAAAAACTGTTTTTT. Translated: CASSLQGFGEKLFF.

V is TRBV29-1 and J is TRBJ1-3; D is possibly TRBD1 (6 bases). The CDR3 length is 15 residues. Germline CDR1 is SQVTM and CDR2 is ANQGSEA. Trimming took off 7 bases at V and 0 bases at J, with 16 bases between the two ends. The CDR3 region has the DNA TGCAGCGCGGACAGCGGCCTTACCTCTGGAAACACCATATATTTT. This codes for CSADSGLTSGNTIYF.